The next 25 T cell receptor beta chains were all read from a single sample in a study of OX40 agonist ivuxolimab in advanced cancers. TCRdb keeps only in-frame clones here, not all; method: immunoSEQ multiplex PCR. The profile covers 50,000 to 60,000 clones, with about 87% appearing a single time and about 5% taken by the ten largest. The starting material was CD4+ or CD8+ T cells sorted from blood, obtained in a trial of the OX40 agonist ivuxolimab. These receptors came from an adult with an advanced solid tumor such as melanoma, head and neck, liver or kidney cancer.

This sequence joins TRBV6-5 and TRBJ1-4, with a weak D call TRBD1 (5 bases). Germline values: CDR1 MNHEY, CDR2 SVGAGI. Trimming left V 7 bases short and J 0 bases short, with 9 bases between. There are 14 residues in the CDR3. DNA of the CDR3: TGTGCCAGCATGAGGACAACAACTAATGAAAAACTGTTTTTT. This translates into CASMRTTTNEKLFF.

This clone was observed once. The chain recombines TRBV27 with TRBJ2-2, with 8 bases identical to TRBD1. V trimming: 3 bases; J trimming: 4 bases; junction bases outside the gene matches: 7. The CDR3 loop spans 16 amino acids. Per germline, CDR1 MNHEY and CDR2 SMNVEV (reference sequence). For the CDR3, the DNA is TGTGCCAGCAGTTTCAGGGGGCTTATGGGCACCGGGGAGCTGTTTTTT. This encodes CASSFRGLMGTGELFF.

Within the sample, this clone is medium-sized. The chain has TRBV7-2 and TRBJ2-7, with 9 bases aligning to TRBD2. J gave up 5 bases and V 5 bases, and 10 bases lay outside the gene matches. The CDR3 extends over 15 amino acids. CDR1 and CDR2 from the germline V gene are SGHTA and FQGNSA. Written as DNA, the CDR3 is TGTGCCAGCAGCCGAAGGGCGGGAGGGCCCAACGAGCAGTACTTC. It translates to CASSRRAGGPNEQYF. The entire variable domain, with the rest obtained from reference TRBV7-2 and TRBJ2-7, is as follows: GAGVSQSPSNKVTEKGKDVELRCDPISGHTALYWYRQSLGQGLEFLIYFQGNSAPDKSGLPSDRFSAERTGGSVSTLTIQRTQQEDSAVYLCASSRRAGGPNEQYFGPGTRLTVT.

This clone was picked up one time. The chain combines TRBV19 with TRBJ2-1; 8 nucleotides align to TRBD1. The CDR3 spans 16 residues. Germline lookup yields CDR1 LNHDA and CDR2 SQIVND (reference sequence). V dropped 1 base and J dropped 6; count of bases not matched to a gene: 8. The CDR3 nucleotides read TGTGCCAGTAGTATAGCGGGCAGGGGGCGCCTCAATGAGCAGTTCTTC. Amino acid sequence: CASSIAGRGRLNEQFF.

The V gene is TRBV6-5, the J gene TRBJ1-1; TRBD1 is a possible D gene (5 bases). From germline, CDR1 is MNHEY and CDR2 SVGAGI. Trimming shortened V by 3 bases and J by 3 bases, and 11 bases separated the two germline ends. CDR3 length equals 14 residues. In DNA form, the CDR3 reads TGTGCCAGCAGTTATTCGACAGTGGACACTGAAGCTTTCTTT. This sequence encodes CASSYSTVDTEAFF.

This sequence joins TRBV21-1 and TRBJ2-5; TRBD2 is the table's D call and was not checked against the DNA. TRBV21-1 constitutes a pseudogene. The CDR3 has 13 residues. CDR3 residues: CASNLTREETQYF. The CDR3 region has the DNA TGTGCCAGCAACTTGACGAGGGAAGAGACCCAGTACTTC.

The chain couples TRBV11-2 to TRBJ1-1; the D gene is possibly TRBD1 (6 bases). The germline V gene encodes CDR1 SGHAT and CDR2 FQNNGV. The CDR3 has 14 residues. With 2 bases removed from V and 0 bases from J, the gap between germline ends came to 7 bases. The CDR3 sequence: CASSLNRVNTEAFF. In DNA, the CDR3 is TGTGCCAGCAGCTTAAACAGGGTGAACACTGAAGCTTTCTTT. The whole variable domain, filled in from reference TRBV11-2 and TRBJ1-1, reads EAGVAQSPRYKIIEKRQSVAFWCNPISGHATLYWYQQILGQGPKLLIQFQNNGVVDDSQLPKDRFSAERLKGVDSTLKIQPAKLEDSAVYLCASSLNRVNTEAFFGQGTRLTVV.

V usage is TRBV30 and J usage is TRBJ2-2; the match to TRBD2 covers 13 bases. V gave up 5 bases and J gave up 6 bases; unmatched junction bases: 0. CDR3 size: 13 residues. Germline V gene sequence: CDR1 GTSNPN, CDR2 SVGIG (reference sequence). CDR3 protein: CAWGLAGAGELFF. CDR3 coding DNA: TGTGCCTGGGGACTAGCGGGAGCCGGGGAGCTGTTTTTT.

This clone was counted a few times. The CDR3 bases are TGTGCCAGCAGTGAAGGCTGGGGGCGTTACCAAGAGACCCAGTACTTC. Amino acids: CASSEGWGRYQETQYF. V usage is TRBV6-1 and J usage is TRBJ2-5, with a weak D call TRBD1 (6 bases). V was cut by 1 base and J by 0 bases, with 12 bases left in between. This CDR3 comprises 16 residues. Germline loops: CDR1 MNHNS, CDR2 SASEGT.

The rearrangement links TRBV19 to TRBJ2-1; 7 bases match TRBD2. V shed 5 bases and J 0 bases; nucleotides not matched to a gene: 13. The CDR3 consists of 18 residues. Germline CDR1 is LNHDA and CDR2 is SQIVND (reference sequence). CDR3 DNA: TGTGCCAGTAGTCCGCGGCCATCGGGCGGGAGCTCCTACAATGAGCAGTTCTTC. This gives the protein CASSPRPSGGSSYNEQFF. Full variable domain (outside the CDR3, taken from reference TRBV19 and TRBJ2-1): DGGITQSPKYLFRKEGQNVTLSCEQNLNHDAMYWYRQDPGQGLRLIYYSQIVNDFQKGDIAEGYSVSREKKESFPLTVTSAQKNPTAFYLCASSPRPSGGSSYNEQFFGPGTRLTVL.

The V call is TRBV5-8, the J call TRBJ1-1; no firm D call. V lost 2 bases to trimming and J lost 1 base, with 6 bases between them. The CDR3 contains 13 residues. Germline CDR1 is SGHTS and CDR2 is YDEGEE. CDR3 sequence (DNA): TGTGCCAGCAGCTTTGGCTCGAACACTGAAGCTTTCTTT. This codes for CASSFGSNTEAFF.

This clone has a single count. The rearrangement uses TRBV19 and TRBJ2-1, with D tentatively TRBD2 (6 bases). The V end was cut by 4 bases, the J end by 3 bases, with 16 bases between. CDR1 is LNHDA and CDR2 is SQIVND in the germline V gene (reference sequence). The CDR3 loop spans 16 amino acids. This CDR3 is CASSSSSGAVYNEQFF. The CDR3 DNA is TGTGCCAGTAGTAGTAGTTCGGGAGCGGTCTACAATGAGCAGTTCTTC.

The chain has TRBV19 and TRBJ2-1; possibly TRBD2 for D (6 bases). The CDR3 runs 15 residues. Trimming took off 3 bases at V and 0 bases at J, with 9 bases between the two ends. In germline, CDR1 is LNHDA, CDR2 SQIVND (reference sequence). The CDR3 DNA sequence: TGTGCCAGTAGTATGGGACTGAGCTCCTACAATGAGCAGTTCTTC. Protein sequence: CASSMGLSSYNEQFF.

CDR3 DNA sequence: TGTGCCAGCAGCTTAGACTATAGCGCGGGAGGTCGGAATGAGCAGTTCTTC. Its protein is CASSLDYSAGGRNEQFF. The rearrangement uses TRBV11-2 and TRBJ2-1; TRBD2 aligns across 8 bases. Germline CDR1 reads SGHAT; CDR2 reads FQNNGV. With V trimmed by 0 bases and J by 7 bases, 11 bases remained unmatched. The CDR3 is 17 amino acids.

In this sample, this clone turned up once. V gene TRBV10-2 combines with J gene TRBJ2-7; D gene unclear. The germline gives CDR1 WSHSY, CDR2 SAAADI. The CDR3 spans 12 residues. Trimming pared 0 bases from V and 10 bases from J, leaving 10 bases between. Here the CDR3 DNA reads TGCGCCAGCAGTGAGTCCTGGCACTACCAGTACTTC. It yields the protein CASSESWHYQYF.

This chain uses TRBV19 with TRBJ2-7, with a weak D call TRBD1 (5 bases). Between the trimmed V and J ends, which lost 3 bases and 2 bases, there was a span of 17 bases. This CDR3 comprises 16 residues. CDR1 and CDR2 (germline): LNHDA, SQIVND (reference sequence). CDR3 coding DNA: TGTGCCAGTAGTATGGGGCGGCACTCCACCACCTACGAGCAGTACTTC. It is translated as CASSMGRHSTTYEQYF. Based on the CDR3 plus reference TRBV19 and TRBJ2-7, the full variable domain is DGGITQSPKYLFRKEGQNVTLSCEQNLNHDAMYWYRQDPGQGLRLIYYSQIVNDFQKGDIAEGYSVSREKKESFPLTVTSAQKNPTAFYLCASSMGRHSTTYEQYFGPGTRLTVT.

This chain's CDR3 is CASSRRGTGELFF. DNA for the CDR3: TGTGCCAGCAGTCGCAGGGGAACCGGGGAGCTGTTTTTT. This chain connects TRBV6-7 to TRBJ2-2; possible D gene TRBD1, 6 bases. TRBV6-7 is an open reading frame, and its role is uncertain. Between the trimmed V and J ends, which lost 5 bases and 5 bases, there was a span of 9 bases. This CDR3 contains 13 residues.

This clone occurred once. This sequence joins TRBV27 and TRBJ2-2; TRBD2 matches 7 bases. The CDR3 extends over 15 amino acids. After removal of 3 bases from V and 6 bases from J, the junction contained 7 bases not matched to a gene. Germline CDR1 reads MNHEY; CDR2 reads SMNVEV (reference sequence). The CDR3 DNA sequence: TGTGCCAGCAGTTTCAGACTAGCTCTACCCGGGGAGCTGTTTTTT. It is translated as CASSFRLALPGELFF.

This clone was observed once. CDR3 DNA sequence: TGTGCCAGCAGTTACGAGGGACAATACAATGAGCAGTTCTTC. Protein sequence: CASSYEGQYNEQFF. The chain employs TRBV6-5 and TRBJ2-1, with a possible D match to TRBD1 (6 bases). CDR1 MNHEY and CDR2 SVGAGI come from the germline V gene. The V end was cut by 2 bases, the J end by 4 bases, with 9 bases between. The CDR3 consists of 14 residues.

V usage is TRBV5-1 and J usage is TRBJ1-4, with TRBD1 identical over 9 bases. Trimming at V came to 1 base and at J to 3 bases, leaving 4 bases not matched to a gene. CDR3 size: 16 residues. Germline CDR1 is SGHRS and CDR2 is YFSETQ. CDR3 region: CASSLTGGAPNEKLFF. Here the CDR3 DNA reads TGCGCCAGCAGCTTGACAGGGGGCGCCCCTAATGAAAAACTGTTTTTT.

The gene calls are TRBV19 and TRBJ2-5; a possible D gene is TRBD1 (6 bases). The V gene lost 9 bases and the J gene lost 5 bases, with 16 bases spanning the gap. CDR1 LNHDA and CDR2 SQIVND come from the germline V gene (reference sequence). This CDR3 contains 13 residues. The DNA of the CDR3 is TGTGCCAGCGTCGGGACACCGCGGGAGACCCAGTACTTC. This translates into CASVGTPRETQYF. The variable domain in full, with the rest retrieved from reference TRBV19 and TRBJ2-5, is DGGITQSPKYLFRKEGQNVTLSCEQNLNHDAMYWYRQDPGQGLRLIYYSQIVNDFQKGDIAEGYSVSREKKESFPLTVTSAQKNPTAFYLCASVGTPRETQYFGPGTRLLVL.

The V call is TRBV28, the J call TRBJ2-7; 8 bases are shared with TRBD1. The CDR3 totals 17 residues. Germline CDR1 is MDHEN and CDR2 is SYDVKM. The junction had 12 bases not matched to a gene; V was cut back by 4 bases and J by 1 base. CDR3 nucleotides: TGTGCCAGCAGTTCGCTAGAGCCGGGACAGGTATCCTACGAGCAGTACTTC. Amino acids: CASSSLEPGQVSYEQYF. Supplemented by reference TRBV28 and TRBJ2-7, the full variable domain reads DVKVTQSSRYLVKRTGEKVFLECVQDMDHENMFWYRQDPGLGLRLIYFSYDVKMKEKGDIPEGYSVSREKKERFSLILESASTNQTSMYLCASSSLEPGQVSYEQYFGPGTRLTVT.

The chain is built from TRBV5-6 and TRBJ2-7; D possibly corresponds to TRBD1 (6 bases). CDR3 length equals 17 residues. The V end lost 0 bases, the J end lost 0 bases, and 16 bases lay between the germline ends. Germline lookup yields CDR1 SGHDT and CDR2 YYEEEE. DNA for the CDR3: TGTGCCAGCAGCTTGGGGTTTAGTTCCAGGGGCTCCTACGAGCAGTACTTC. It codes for CASSLGFSSRGSYEQYF.

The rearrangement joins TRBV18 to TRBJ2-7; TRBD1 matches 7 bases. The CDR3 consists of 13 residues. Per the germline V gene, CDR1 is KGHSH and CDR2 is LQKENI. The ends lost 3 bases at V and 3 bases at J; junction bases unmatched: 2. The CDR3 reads CASSPDRVYEQYF. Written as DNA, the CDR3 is TGTGCCAGCTCACCTGACAGGGTCTACGAGCAGTACTTC.

CDR3 in amino acids: CASSRQGVDYGYTF. The CDR3 DNA sequence: TGCGCCAGCAGCCGACAGGGGGTGGACTATGGCTACACCTTC. The chain links TRBV4-3 to TRBJ1-2, with 9 bases identical to TRBD1. J gave up 3 bases and V 4 bases, and 3 bases lay outside the gene matches. The CDR3 covers 14 residues. CDR1 and CDR2 (germline): LGHNA, YSLEER.